The clone carrying this T cell receptor beta chain has only a few counts. As yet, its antigen is unknown. Unmatched junction bases numbered 4, after V lost 7 bases and J lost 3 bases. Germline CDR1 is MDHEN and CDR2 is SYDVKM. The CDR3 is made up of 13 amino acids. TCRdb re-analysed the reads in MiXCR, keeping a single row per CDR3 protein. The sample records around 530,000 distinct CDR3 sequences, about 15% being singletons. The source of the sample is a study of T cell repertoires in cytomegalovirus infection. Study background: Public TCR beta signatures provided an indication of both CMV infection and a matching HLA type.

Findings and caveats of the study: HLA-C-restricted CMV-specific TCR beta clonotypes prevailed in the ex vivo response.

The rearrangement joins TRBV28 to TRBJ2-7; 9 bases align to TRBD1. The TCR originated in a human donor in good health (CMV status not recorded). Some clones in this sample may be carry-over from other donors' samples. What was sequenced was CD8+ T cells from PBMCs. CDR3 amino acids: CASILTGGYEQYF. DNA for the CDR3: TGTGCCAGCATTTTGACAGGGGGCTACGAGCAGTACTTC.